Sequencing of this T cell receptor (beta chain) was carried out in a study of blood T cell repertoires in COVID-19. In germline, CDR1 is SGHTA, CDR2 FQGNSA. CDR3 length equals 14 residues. The ends lost 5 bases at V and 7 bases at J; junction bases unmatched: 5. The table came from immunoSEQ multiplex PCR; TCRdb's copy has only in-frame clones and leaves some out. In the table there are 300,000 to 350,000 clones, about 88% of which are singletons. The V call is TRBV7-2, the J call TRBJ1-6; 7 nucleotides line up with TRBD1. This receptor was taken from a woman aged 30 to 39 who had recovered from COVID-19. Specimen: PBMCs or T cells enriched from blood (not recorded which). The CDR3 region has the DNA TGTGCCAGCAGCCCGACAGGGTCGAATTCACCCCTCCACTTT. Its translation: CASSPTGSNSPLHF.